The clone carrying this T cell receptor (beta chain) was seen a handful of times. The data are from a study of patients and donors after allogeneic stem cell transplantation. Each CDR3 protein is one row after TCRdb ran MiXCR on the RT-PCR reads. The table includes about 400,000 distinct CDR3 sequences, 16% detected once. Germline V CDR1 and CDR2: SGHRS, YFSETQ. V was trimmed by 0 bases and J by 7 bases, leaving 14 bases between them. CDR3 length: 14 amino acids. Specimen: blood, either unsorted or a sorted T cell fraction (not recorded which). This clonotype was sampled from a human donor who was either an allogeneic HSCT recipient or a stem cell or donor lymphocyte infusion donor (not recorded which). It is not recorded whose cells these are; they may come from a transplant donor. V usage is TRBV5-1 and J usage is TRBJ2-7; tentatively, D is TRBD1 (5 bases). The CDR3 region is CASSLVQAALEQYF. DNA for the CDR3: TGCGCCAGCAGCTTGGTACAGGCAGCCCTTGAGCAGTACTTC. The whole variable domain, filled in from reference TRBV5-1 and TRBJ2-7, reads KAGVTQTPRYLIKTRGQQVTLSCSPISGHRSVSWYQQTPGQGLQFLFEYFSETQRNKGNFPGRFSGRQFSNSRSEMNVSTLELGDSALYLCASSLVQAALEQYFGPGTRLTVT.